The source of this T cell receptor beta chain is a study of cytomegalovirus exposure and HLA in healthy donors (dated by TCRdb to the late 2010s). In terms of the full investigation: According to a later analysis, one platform produced both the 120 validation repertoires and the approximately 600 repertoires of the first cohort. The study was designed to test whether signatures of past pathogen exposure could be identified by cataloging public T cell receptors. Along with the approximately 700-subject first cohort, a separate validation cohort of over a hundred different subjects was used. High-throughput TCR immunosequencing, statistical association of individual TCRs with disease status, and machine learning were combined to predict cytomegalovirus infection status.

Points on this clone: Its binding antigen is unknown. Base quality data are lacking; no much larger clone is found one base away.

The donors were included in the validation cohort of 130 or so subjects, a group kept apart from the roughly 670-subject first cohort. Library method: the immunoSEQ multiplex PCR assay. Per the original workflow: A statistical classification framework was developed to diagnose cytomegalovirus status using the catalog of TCR beta chain sequences. Entries here come from immuneACCESS through TCRdb and include only in-frame sequences with V and J called. Some clones fail to appear in such tables; in the studies checked, an unresolved V gene covers under half of the shortfall, and the cause of the remainder is unknown. V and J calls and clone size are given by that table; D and trimming were obtained from the DNA. This sample comprises fewer than 200,000 clones, approximately 89% of them detected only once. The ten largest account for approximately 10% of the sample. Between the V and J ends, shortened by 5 bases and 4 bases respectively, the junction contains 17 bases. Measured from the cysteine to the phenylalanine, the CDR3 is 15 residues long. Of the read, only the CDR3 DNA is kept; its 45 bases are in frame from base 1. Via the germline V gene, CDR1 is SGHVS and CDR2 FNYEAQ.

Findings and caveats that apply to the study as a whole: In vitro tests confirmed that three of the cytomegalovirus-associated TCR beta chains recognize cytomegalovirus antigens. A later analysis found that TCRs clustered in the first cohort also tended to co-occur in the roughly 120 validation repertoires, with approximately 93% of cluster scores above 0. The study gave a list of over 150 TCR beta chains associated with cytomegalovirus. The authors suggested that the approach could potentially be generalized to other disease states and immunological phenotypes. The classifier was reported to diagnose cytomegalovirus status with high specificity and sensitivity in both the original and validation cohorts. While some public TCRs were present in many individuals, most TCR sequences turned up only very rarely across donors. The validation cohort had no HLA typing available for a later analysis, so co-occurrence within that cohort was assessed over all 120 or so repertoires.

The receptor chain draws on TRBV7-6 and TRBJ1-1; 5 matching bases give a weak D call of TRBD1. Sequenced material: PBMCs. This clonotype was sampled from a woman younger than 35 in good health and CMV-seropositive. CDR3 protein: CASSTRDWRGTEAFF. The DNA is as follows: TGTGCCAGCAGCACCCGCGATTGGAGGGGCACTGAAGCTTTCTTT.